The 21 T cell receptor beta chains reported below all come from one sample, sequenced in a study of cytomegalovirus exposure and HLA in healthy donors. Primers included in the PCR were 60 Vbeta and 13 Jbeta primers. The protocol was immunoSEQ multiplex PCR, while the TCRdb copy is restricted to in-frame clones and leaves out a portion. Of 180,000 or so clones listed, around 80% are singletons. The source material was PBMCs. The source is a woman in her twenties or thirties in good health and CMV-seropositive.

This rearrangement joins TRBV7-2 to TRBJ2-3, with D maybe TRBD2 (6 bases). Trimming removed 4 bases from V and 2 bases from J, with 13 bases in between. This CDR3 has 15 residues. Looked up from germline, CDR1 is SGHTA and CDR2 is FQGNSA. The CDR3 sequence: CASSSTGTFTDTQYF. CDR3 bases: TGTGCCAGCAGCTCTACCGGGACTTTCACAGATACGCAGTATTTT.

The V and J genes are TRBV5-1 and TRBJ2-4; 8 bases match TRBD2. Unmatched junction bases numbered 14, after V lost 3 bases and J lost 12 bases. The CDR3 loop spans 15 amino acids. CDR1 and CDR2 (germline): SGHRS, YFSETQ. The CDR3: CASSSNTGGPDSQYF. CDR3 bases: TGCGCCAGCAGCTCAAATACGGGGGGGCCGGACAGTCAGTACTTC. The variable domain in full, with the rest retrieved from reference TRBV5-1 and TRBJ2-4, is KAGVTQTPRYLIKTRGQQVTLSCSPISGHRSVSWYQQTPGQGLQFLFEYFSETQRNKGNFPGRFSGRQFSNSRSEMNVSTLELGDSALYLCASSSNTGGPDSQYFGAGTRLSVL.

The V gene is TRBV28, the J gene TRBJ2-1; no definite D call. The germline V gene has CDR1 MDHEN and CDR2 SYDVKM. The V gene lost 4 bases and the J gene lost 7 bases, with 17 bases spanning the gap. CDR3 length: 15 amino acids. CDR3 in amino acids: CASSSLEVSRNEQFF. The CDR3 DNA follows: TGTGCCAGCAGTTCCCTCGAGGTTAGCCGGAATGAGCAGTTCTTC.

The V call is TRBV10-3, the J call TRBJ2-1; 8 nucleotides agree with TRBD2. With V trimmed by 2 bases and J by 3 bases, 6 bases remained unmatched. Germline V gives CDR1 ENHRY, CDR2 SYGVKD. The CDR3 runs to 16 residues. CDR3 region: CAISEVRAGDYNEQFF. The CDR3 region has the DNA TGTGCCATCAGTGAGGTCCGAGCGGGAGACTACAATGAGCAGTTCTTC.

The J gene is TRBJ2-5, the V gene TRBV4-3, with 9 bases matching TRBD2. J was trimmed by 3 bases and V by 0 bases; bases with no gene match: 5. Germline lookup yields CDR1 LGHNA and CDR2 YSLEER. The CDR3 has 16 amino acids. CDR3: CASSQDWASGKETQYF. In DNA form, the CDR3 reads TGCGCCAGCAGCCAAGATTGGGCTAGCGGGAAAGAGACCCAGTACTTC.

The V and J genes are TRBV4-3 and TRBJ2-1; 8 bases fit TRBD2. Trimming removed 5 bases from V and 1 base from J; junction bases left unmatched: 13. The CDR3 has 18 amino acids. CDR1 is LGHNA, CDR2 YSLEER, per germline. CDR3 loop: CASSGAAGGLTSYNEQFF. CDR3 nucleotide sequence: TGCGCCAGCAGCGGGGCGGCGGGGGGACTTACTTCCTACAATGAGCAGTTCTTC.

J is TRBJ2-7 and V is TRBV19; 10 bases agree with TRBD1. CDR3 length: 14 residues. The germline CDR1 and CDR2 sequences are LNHDA and SQIVND (reference sequence). The trim removed 6 bases at V and 4 bases at J, leaving 6 bases unmatched. This CDR3 reads CASSSGTGEYEQYF. The CDR3 coding sequence is TGTGCCAGTAGCTCCGGGACAGGGGAGTACGAGCAGTACTTC.

The chain is built from TRBV6-1 and TRBJ1-5; a weak D match, TRBD1 (5 bases). The CDR3 spans 15 residues. V was shortened by 0 bases and J by 4 bases, with 10 bases between the two germline ends. Germline-derived CDR1 and CDR2 are MNHNS and SASEGT. The CDR3 region is CASSEAETANQPQHF. Here the CDR3 DNA reads TGTGCCAGCAGTGAAGCGGAGACAGCTAATCAGCCCCAGCATTTT.

J is TRBJ2-2 and V is TRBV28, with 10 bases that match TRBD1. The V gene's germline CDR1 is MDHEN and CDR2 SYDVKM. The V and J ends lost 4 bases and 5 bases, in that order; junction bases with no gene match: 10. This CDR3 region has 17 residues. DNA for the CDR3: TGTGCCAGCAGTTGGGTTCGGACAGGGGGAAGGACCGGGGAGCTGTTTTTT. It encodes CASSWVRTGGRTGELFF. The whole variable domain, filled in from reference TRBV28 and TRBJ2-2, reads DVKVTQSSRYLVKRTGEKVFLECVQDMDHENMFWYRQDPGLGLRLIYFSYDVKMKEKGDIPEGYSVSREKKERFSLILESASTNQTSMYLCASSWVRTGGRTGELFFGEGSRLTVL.

This chain connects TRBV10-3 to TRBJ1-1; possibly TRBD1 for D (6 bases). The ends were cut back, 6 bases at V and 4 bases at J, with 9 bases in the middle. CDR3 size: 12 residues. Per germline, CDR1 ENHRY and CDR2 SYGVKD. Written as DNA, the CDR3 is TGTGCCATCAGCCTAGGGGGCACTGAAGCTTTCTTT. Translated: CAISLGGTEAFF.

The chain has TRBV14 and TRBJ2-5; D is possibly TRBD1 (6 bases). The CDR3 runs 14 residues. V shed 1 base and J shed 5 bases, with 11 bases lying between them. The germline V gene has CDR1 SGHDN and CDR2 FVKESK. The CDR3 here is CASSQGQAWETQYF. CDR3 sequence (DNA): TGTGCCAGCAGCCAAGGACAGGCCTGGGAGACCCAGTACTTC. Full variable domain (outside the CDR3, taken from reference TRBV14 and TRBJ2-5): EAGVTQFPSHSVIEKGQTVTLRCDPISGHDNLYWYRRVMGKEIKFLLHFVKESKQDESGMPNNRFLAERTGGTYSTLKVQPAELEDSGVYFCASSQGQAWETQYFGPGTRLLVL.

This sequence joins TRBV13 and TRBJ2-1, with D tentatively TRBD2 (6 bases). The CDR3 consists of 16 residues. CDR1 is PRHDT, CDR2 FYEKMQ, per germline (reference sequence). Trimming pared 0 bases from V and 4 bases from J, leaving 13 bases between. In nucleotides, the CDR3 is TGTGCCAGCAGCTTAGGCCGGGGGACCTTTTACAATGAGCAGTTCTTC. This translates into CASSLGRGTFYNEQFF.

This sequence joins TRBV5-1 and TRBJ2-3, with TRBD2 identical over 15 bases. J gave up 2 bases and V 4 bases, and 8 bases lay outside the gene matches. The CDR3 is 18 amino acids. Germline assignment: CDR1 SGHRS and CDR2 YFSETQ. CDR3 protein: CASSPTGLAGGSTDTQYF. The CDR3 nucleotides are TGCGCCAGCAGCCCGACGGGACTAGCGGGGGGTTCCACAGATACGCAGTATTTT.

The rearrangement uses TRBV7-2 and TRBJ1-6; 8 positions agree with TRBD1. Germline values: CDR1 SGHTA, CDR2 FQGNSA. The CDR3 covers 16 residues. V shed 5 bases and J 9 bases; nucleotides not matched to a gene: 12. The chain's CDR3 is CASSHLDREFSSPLHF. The CDR3, as DNA: TGTGCCAGCAGCCATCTGGACAGGGAATTTAGTTCACCCCTCCACTTT.

The rearrangement joins TRBV30 to TRBJ2-7; tentative D call: TRBD1 (5 bases). V shed 0 bases and J shed 1 base, with 13 bases lying between them. Germline V gene lookup returns CDR1 GTSNPN and CDR2 SVGIG (reference sequence). This CDR3 is 15 amino acids long. The DNA for the CDR3 is TGTGCCTGGAGTGTTTGGCAGGGCTTATCCTACGAGCAGTACTTC. This sequence encodes CAWSVWQGLSYEQYF.

Written as DNA, the CDR3 is TGTGCCAGCACCTCTCGGGGGACCACCTACGAGCAGTACTTC. The encoded protein is CASTSRGTTYEQYF. The chain uses TRBV7-9 and TRBJ2-7, with D perhaps matching TRBD2 (6 bases). This CDR3 is 14 amino acids long. Trimming left V 7 bases short and J 2 bases short, with 15 bases between. Germline lookup yields CDR1 SEHNR and CDR2 FQNEAQ (reference sequence).

The chain joins TRBV10-2 to TRBJ2-5; 10 bases agree with TRBD1. Germline V gives CDR1 WSHSY, CDR2 SAAADI. The trim removed 1 base at V and 4 bases at J, leaving 6 bases unmatched. The CDR3 has 16 amino acids. The CDR3 DNA follows: TGCGCCAGCAGTGAGTGGCCGGGACAGGGGACAGAGACCCAGTACTTC. This translates into CASSEWPGQGTETQYF.

J is TRBJ2-7 and V is TRBV6-1; D not resolved. V was clipped by 5 bases and J by 3 bases, with 17 bases between them. The germline gives CDR1 MNHNS, CDR2 SASEGT. The CDR3 extends over 15 amino acids. As DNA, the CDR3 is TGTGCCAGCAGTTCTTTAGATCTTCATTACTACGAGCAGTACTTC. Its translation: CASSSLDLHYYEQYF.

The chain is built from TRBV4-1 and TRBJ1-6; the D gene is possibly TRBD1 (5 bases). Trimming took 2 bases from V and 10 from J, leaving 15 bases between them. Germline CDR1 reads MGHRA; CDR2 reads YSYEKL. The CDR3 is 15 residues long. Written as DNA, the CDR3 is TGCGCCAGCAGCCAACTTAGCCAGGGATCGTCACCCCTCCACTTT. Residues: CASSQLSQGSSPLHF.

The chain links TRBV11-2 to TRBJ2-1, with TRBD2 matching 11 bases. Germline loops: CDR1 SGHAT, CDR2 FQNNGV. J was trimmed by 0 bases and V by 4 bases; bases with no gene match: 5. This CDR3 comprises 17 residues. The CDR3 DNA reads as TGTGCCAGCAGCTCCGGGACTAGCGGACCCTCCTACAATGAGCAGTTCTTC. It yields the protein CASSSGTSGPSYNEQFF.

This clone was detected only a few times. The J gene is TRBJ1-1, the V gene TRBV28; 8 nucleotides agree with TRBD1. The germline V gene encodes CDR1 MDHEN and CDR2 SYDVKM. J was trimmed by 1 base and V by 5 bases; bases with no gene match: 3. The CDR3 loop spans 14 amino acids. CDR3 loop: CASSLGQENTEAFF. CDR3 bases: TGTGCCAGCAGTCTGGGACAGGAGAACACTGAAGCTTTCTTT. The full variable domain, its missing parts supplied by reference TRBV28 and TRBJ1-1, is DVKVTQSSRYLVKRTGEKVFLECVQDMDHENMFWYRQDPGLGLRLIYFSYDVKMKEKGDIPEGYSVSREKKERFSLILESASTNQTSMYLCASSLGQENTEAFFGQGTRLTVV.